This T cell receptor beta chain was sequenced in a study of PD-1 blockade in classical Hodgkin lymphoma (TCRdb year 2020). Concerning the study at large: Nivolumab dosing was 3 mg/kg intravenously every 2 weeks, continuing until either disease progression or unacceptable toxicity. A peripheral blood immune signature of response to PD-1 blockade in classical Hodgkin lymphoma was defined using TCR beta sequencing and CyTOF.

What the time point label conveys for this sample: cycle 4 day 1 (C4D1), after less than 7 weeks of nivolumab. All trial patients had relapsed after autologous stem cell transplantation, with cohorts A, B and C differing in prior brentuximab vedotin exposure. A total of around 59 patients with relapsed/refractory classical Hodgkin lymphoma made up the trial cohort, and each patient's best overall response was complete response, partial response or progressive disease. Trial patients were treated with single-agent nivolumab in the multi-cohort phase II CheckMate 205 trial. An independent review committee assessed best overall response by applying the 2007 International Working Group response criteria. PBMCs from the trial were collected at three points: immediately before nivolumab initiation (C1D1), and during therapy at cycle 2 day 1 and cycle 4 day 1. After peripheral blood was drawn into 8 mL Vacutainer Cell Preparation Tubes, PBMCs were isolated by centrifugation and then cryopreserved.

At the junction V is shortened by 2 bases and J by 0 bases, with 7 bases in between. Reading from cysteine to phenylalanine, the CDR3 counts 14 amino acids. The CDR3 DNA has 42 bases and is translated from base 1. For CDR1 and CDR2, the germline V gene lists SGDLS and YYNGEE. Genomic DNA was extracted with the Qiagen DNeasy kit from unsorted PBMCs and from negatively selected CD4+ and CD8+ fractions. Amplification of TCR beta CDR3 regions was done by immunoSEQ multiplex PCR with primers that anneal to V and J segments. A synthetic immune receptor repertoire was used to minimize amplification bias, and remaining bias was computationally removed after sequencing. Concerning the study's data processing: Custom Python scripts were used to quantify repertoire diversity as the Shannon entropy index. Unsorted, CD4+ and CD8+ repertoires were examined separately, except in combined analyses, for which CD4+ and CD8+ sequences were merged in silico. A clone counted as expanded when the clone's frequency after treatment rose at least 2-fold relative to C1D1, and clones undetected at baseline were given a pseudocount of 0.5. Singleton clones were defined as clones with 0 or 1 copy at C1D1, and non-singleton clones were defined as clones with 2 or more copies. By matching protein sequences in sorted samples from the same patient, clones expanded in unsorted samples were annotated as CD4+, CD8+ or unknown. Wilcoxon tests were applied to paired samples to test diversity changes from C1D1 to C4D1. Held by TCRdb, this immuneACCESS table contains in-frame sequences only and omits some clones. Under half of the omission traces to an unresolved V gene where checked; the cause of the rest is unknown. The DNA gave D and trimming, while V, J and clone size come from that table. Counted in this sample were approximately 65,000 clones; 85% to 95% of them appeared once. The top ten clones comprise around 8% of the sample.

A remark on this clone: The clone's antigen remains unknown. The input lacks base qualities; no much larger clone sits a single base away.

What the research found in general, with its limitations: Newly diagnosed patients were reported to have lower baseline TCR diversity than healthy donors, and relapsed/refractory patients were reported to have lower baseline TCR diversity still. The study covered only a single clinical trial cohort, and the causes of the repertoire differences, possibly disease activity or prior therapy, were still not defined. Baseline diversity similar to that of newly diagnosed patients was observed in trial patients achieving complete response, whereas significantly lower diversity was observed in partial responders and progressors. Lower diversity was seen in patients whose nivolumab began less than 1 year after ASCT, and these patients were left out of later analyses so that immune reconstitution would not confound the results. A significant rise by C4D1 was seen in CD4+ but not CD8+ TCR diversity (p=0.0027 vs p=0.16), with the rise being most apparent in complete responders (p=0.02).

This material consisted of peripheral blood mononuclear cells (PBMCs), taken before the fourth cycle of nivolumab. The receptor chain draws on TRBV9 and TRBJ2-3; the D gene is not confidently resolved. The origin of this receptor is a human donor with classical Hodgkin lymphoma. The encoded CDR3 is CASSVGGSTDTQYF. The base sequence is TGTGCCAGCAGCGTTGGCGGTAGCACAGATACGCAGTATTTT.